Each of the 5 T cell receptor beta chains below was sequenced from the same sample in a study of breast tumors, draining lymph nodes, adjacent tissues. Breast cancer patients provided tissue from their axillary draining lymph nodes. TCRdb re-derived calls from the multiplex PCR reads in MiXCR, one entry per CDR3 protein. The data show about 220,000 distinct CDR3 sequences, 34% seen once. The sequencing sample was made of axillary lymph node tissue. The receptors were sampled from a female donor with breast cancer. Some clones in this sample may be carry-over from other donors' samples.

This clonotype was seen only a few times. The CDR3 protein is CASSYRRIEGTQYF. The CDR3 DNA follows: TGTGCCAGCAGTTACCGGAGAATCGAGGGTACGCAGTATTTT. The chain couples TRBV6-5 to TRBJ2-3, with D perhaps matching TRBD2 (5 bases). Trimming took 2 bases from V and 8 from J, leaving 14 bases between them. Germline lookup yields CDR1 MNHEY and CDR2 SVGAGI. The CDR3 contains 14 residues.

This clonotype appeared many times. The chain has TRBV12-3 or TRBV12-4 and TRBJ2-3; 7 bases align to TRBD2. Germline trimming cut 7 bases from V and 6 bases from J; bases unmatched to any gene: 10. This CDR3 is built from 14 residues. In DNA, the CDR3 is TGTGCCAGCACCTGGTCGACTAGCTCCGATACGCAGTATTTT. It translates to CASTWSTSSDTQYF.

This clonotype was observed many times. V gene TRBV7-9 combines with J gene TRBJ2-7; D may be TRBD1 (6 bases). V gave up 4 bases and J gave up 2 bases, with 12 bases separating them. The germline gives CDR1 SEHNR, CDR2 FQNEAQ (reference sequence). This CDR3 is 14 amino acids long. CDR3 DNA sequence: TGTGCCAGCAGCTCGACGACAGGTCCCTACGAGCAGTACTTC. Its translation is CASSSTTGPYEQYF.

The chain uses TRBV11-3 and TRBJ2-7; 13 nucleotides align to TRBD2. CDR3 size: 17 residues. The germline V gene encodes CDR1 SGHNT and CDR2 YENEEA. Losses at the gene ends were 0 bases for V and 3 bases for J; bases not matched to a gene: 5. The CDR3 is CASSLEGGTSGNYEQYF. CDR3 DNA: TGTGCCAGCAGCTTAGAAGGGGGGACTAGCGGGAACTACGAGCAGTACTTC.

This clonotype has a handful of counts. This chain joins TRBV5-4 and TRBJ1-6; D gene ambiguous. This CDR3 is built from 14 residues. CDR1 and CDR2 (germline): SGHNT, YYREEE (reference sequence). Trimming stripped 4 bases from V and 7 bases from J, with 12 bases between. CDR3 sequence: CASSKQQSNSPLHF. The CDR3 DNA reads as TGTGCCAGCAGCAAACAACAGTCCAATTCACCCCTCCACTTT.